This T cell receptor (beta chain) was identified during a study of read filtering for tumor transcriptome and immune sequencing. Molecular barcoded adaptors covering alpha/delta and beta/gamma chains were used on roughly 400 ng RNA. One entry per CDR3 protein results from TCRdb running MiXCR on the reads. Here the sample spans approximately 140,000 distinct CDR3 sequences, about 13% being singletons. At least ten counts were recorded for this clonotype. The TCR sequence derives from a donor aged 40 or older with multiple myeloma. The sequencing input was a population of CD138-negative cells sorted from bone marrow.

CDR3 residues: CASSIEGAGGQFF. The CDR3 DNA reads TGTGCCAGTAGTATAGAAGGGGCTGGCGGACAGTTCTTC. This chain connects TRBV19 to TRBJ2-1, with a weak D call TRBD1 (5 bases). The V gene's germline CDR1 is LNHDA and CDR2 SQIVND (reference sequence). The CDR3 covers 13 residues. V dropped 0 bases and J dropped 13 bases, with 13 bases sitting between them.